The 7 T cell receptor beta chains below come from one sample, sequenced in a study of blood T cells in healthy people across ages (dated by TCRdb to between 2015 and 2016). The library was prepared using 5' RACE. Reads for this sample came from an Illumina HiSeq 2500. A second PCR of roughly 7 to 11 cycles was performed with a sample-barcoded 5' primer and a J-beta primer mix. In-frame beta chains were kept once TCRdb had trimmed the public reads at Q25 with fastp and called clones with MiXCR. Every CDR3 protein is listed once, alongside the most common genes and DNA of its rows. For this sample there are 1.5 million to 1.9 million distinct CDR3 sequences; approximately 42% appear just once. The leading ten clones occupy about 3.8% of the sample. Sequenced material: blood. The receptors originated from a woman under 30 in good health.

This rearrangement joins TRBV2 to TRBJ2-1, with D possibly TRBD2 on 5 matching bases. V lost 5 bases to trimming and J lost 5 bases, with 13 bases between them. The CDR3 covers 14 residues. Germline values: CDR1 SNHLY, CDR2 FYNNEI. The CDR3: CASSSRGRDNEQFF. Written as DNA, the CDR3 is TGTGCCAGCAGTTCCCGGGGTAGGGACAATGAGCAGTTCTTC. The whole variable domain, remainder taken from reference TRBV2 and TRBJ2-1, is EPEVTQTPSHQVTQMGQEVILRCVPISNHLYFYWYRQILGQKVEFLVSFYNNEISEKSEIFDDQFSVERPDGSNFTLKIRSTKLEDSAMYFCASSSRGRDNEQFFGPGTRLTVL.

This rearrangement joins TRBV6-1 to TRBJ2-3, with 14 bases aligning to TRBD2. After removal of 0 bases from V and 14 bases from J, the junction contained 7 bases not matched to a gene. Germline loops: CDR1 MNHNS, CDR2 SASEGT. The CDR3 has 15 residues. In DNA, the CDR3 is TGTGCCAGCAGTGAAGCGGGGGGACTAGCGGGAGCGGCGTATTTT. Protein product: CASSEAGGLAGAAYF.

This clonotype was observed a few times. The V and J genes are TRBV19 and TRBJ2-1; D may be TRBD2 (5 bases). CDR1 and CDR2 from the germline V gene are LNHDA and SQIVND (reference sequence). V was cut by 3 bases and J by 0 bases, with 9 bases left in between. The CDR3 has 15 residues. In DNA form, the CDR3 reads TGTGCCAGTAGTATTCCGGGAATCTCCTACAATGAGCAGTTCTTC. Residues: CASSIPGISYNEQFF.

This chain joins TRBV20-1 and TRBJ2-5; TRBD2 agrees at 11 bases. The CDR3 extends over 12 amino acids. Germline V gene sequence: CDR1 DFQATT, CDR2 SNEGSKA (reference sequence). J gave up 11 bases and V 6 bases, and 8 bases lay outside the gene matches. For the CDR3, the DNA is TGCAGTGCCCAGGGACTAGCGGCTGAGCAGTACTTC. Protein: CSAQGLAAEQYF.

The V call is TRBV20-1, the J call TRBJ2-1; 7 positions match TRBD1. The CDR3 contains 14 residues. Germline V CDR1 and CDR2: DFQATT, SNEGSKA (reference sequence). V was pared by 3 bases and J by 1 base, with 3 bases of the junction left unmatched. The CDR3 DNA reads as TGCAGTGCTAGGGGGACAGAGTCCTACAATGAGCAGTTCTTC. As protein: CSARGTESYNEQFF.

The rearrangement links TRBV6-6 to TRBJ2-1; D ambiguous. V gave up 8 bases and J gave up 7 bases, with 9 bases separating them. Germline CDR1 is MNHNY and CDR2 is SVGAGI (reference sequence). The CDR3 sequence is 11 residues long. CDR3 region: CASVSRNEQFF. The DNA for the CDR3 is TGTGCCAGCGTTAGCCGGAATGAGCAGTTCTTC.

In this sample, this clonotype turned up once. V usage is TRBV2 and J usage is TRBJ2-7; no clear D gene. The CDR3 contains 14 residues. V was pared by 6 bases and J by 5 bases, with 17 bases between. Germline V gene lookup returns CDR1 SNHLY and CDR2 FYNNEI. The CDR3 protein is CASRDVGSHHEQYF. The CDR3 DNA follows: TGTGCCAGCAGGGACGTGGGCAGCCACCACGAGCAGTACTTC.